These 21 T cell receptor beta chains share one sample of origin, sequenced in a study of T cells of healthy individuals. TCRdb re-analysed the 5' RACE reads in MiXCR, keeping a single row per CDR3 protein. The sample has about 53,000 distinct CDR3 sequences, approximately 14% seen once; the top ten hold 15% to 20%. Receptor source: a human donor in good health.

This clonotype was counted at least ten times. The chain carries TRBV4-3 and TRBJ2-5; the D is unclear. Trimming took off 0 bases at V and 6 bases at J, with 11 bases between the two ends. CDR3 length equals 14 residues. Germline V CDR1 and CDR2: LGHNA, YSLEER. CDR3: CASSQDSSRQTQYF. CDR3 DNA sequence: TGCGCCAGCAGCCAAGATTCTAGTCGGCAGACCCAGTACTTC.

The sample holds many counts of this clonotype. J is TRBJ1-5 and V is TRBV6-2 or TRBV6-3; TRBD1 matches at 8 bases. Trimming cost V 4 bases and J 2 bases; bases outside gene matches: 7. This CDR3 is built from 16 residues. The germline V gene encodes CDR1 MNHEY and CDR2 SVGEGT. For the CDR3, the DNA is TGTGCCAGCAGTTGGGGGACAGGTCCAGGCAATCAGCCCCAGCATTTT. Its translation: CASSWGTGPGNQPQHF.

This clonotype appeared many times. The chain uses TRBV29-1 and TRBJ1-1; D is ambiguous. This CDR3 is 12 amino acids long. Trimming pared 4 bases from V and 1 base from J, leaving 7 bases between. The germline gives CDR1 SQVTM, CDR2 ANQGSEA. CDR3 nucleotides: TGCAGCGTTGCACGGGAGAACACTGAAGCTTTCTTT. This gives the protein CSVARENTEAFF.

The chain couples TRBV11-2 to TRBJ2-1; TRBD2 agrees at 9 bases. J gave up 5 bases and V 2 bases, and 7 bases lay outside the gene matches. The CDR3 sequence is 16 residues long. Germline assignment: CDR1 SGHAT and CDR2 FQNNGV. The CDR3 here is CASSLTSGGWDNEQFF. The CDR3 nucleotides read TGTGCCAGCAGCTTAACCAGCGGGGGGTGGGACAATGAGCAGTTCTTC.

This clonotype was picked up a small number of times. V gene TRBV12-2 combines with J gene TRBJ1-4; the table's D gene call, TRBD1, was not cross checked with the DNA. TRBV12-2 is annotated as a pseudogene. The CDR3 is 13 residues long. CDR3 amino acids: CASRTGQGGELFF. The DNA for the CDR3 is TGTGCAAGTCGCACGGGCCAAGGGGGAGAACTGTTTTTT.

This sequence joins TRBV24-1 and TRBJ1-2; possible D gene TRBD1, 6 bases. Between the trimmed V and J ends, which lost 4 bases and 5 bases, there was a span of 13 bases. The length of the CDR3 is 14 residues. The V gene's germline CDR1 is KGHDR and CDR2 SFDVKD. The CDR3 protein is CATSETGTRYGYTF. In DNA form, the CDR3 reads TGTGCCACCAGTGAGACCGGGACACGATATGGCTACACCTTC.

This clonotype was observed at least ten times. This chain uses TRBV6-5 with TRBJ1-5; D gene ambiguous. The CDR3 sequence is 13 residues long. Germline-derived CDR1 and CDR2 are MNHEY and SVGAGI. Trimming left V 9 bases short and J 6 bases short, with 15 bases between. CDR3 nucleotide sequence: TGTGCCAGAGAGCCCAGAAAAGGTCAGCCCCAGCATTTT. Its translation: CAREPRKGQPQHF.

The chain recombines TRBV25-1 with TRBJ1-1, with D perhaps TRBD1 (5 bases). CDR1 and CDR2 (germline): MGHDK, SYGVNS. CDR3 length: 14 residues. Trimming shortened V by 0 bases and J by 3 bases, and 8 bases separated the two germline ends. As DNA, the CDR3 is TGTGCCAGCAGTGAATATACCAGGGACACTGAAGCTTTCTTT. It encodes CASSEYTRDTEAFF.

This clonotype was detected ten times or more. The chain uses TRBV5-1 and TRBJ1-5, with D perhaps TRBD1 (5 bases). V was shortened by 4 bases and J by 2 bases, with 13 bases between the two germline ends. Germline values: CDR1 SGHRS, CDR2 YFSETQ. CDR3 size: 15 residues. The CDR3 region has the DNA TGCGCCAGCAGCGTGGGGACCGCCCGCAATCAGCCCCAGCATTTT. Translated: CASSVGTARNQPQHF.

The rearrangement uses TRBV20-1 and TRBJ2-3; D unresolved. Germline-derived CDR1 and CDR2 are DFQATT and SNEGSKA (reference sequence). V was pared by 0 bases and J by 0 bases, with 19 bases between. The CDR3 has 18 residues. The CDR3 DNA sequence: TGCAGTGCTAGAGATCGAGGCAGGTCAACTAAGAGCACAGATACGCAGTATTTT. Its translation is CSARDRGRSTKSTDTQYF.

This clonotype showed up many times. This chain links TRBV20-1 with TRBJ1-2, with TRBD1 matching 7 bases. Germline CDR1 DFQATT, CDR2 SNEGSKA (reference sequence). The CDR3 is 12 residues long. Losses at the gene ends were 5 bases for V and 8 bases for J; bases not matched to a gene: 8. In nucleotides, the CDR3 is TGCAGTGCTTCCAGACAGGGTCAAGGCTACACCTTC. It yields the protein CSASRQGQGYTF.

The table lists this clonotype with many counts. This rearrangement joins TRBV30 to TRBJ2-5; 8 bases are shared with TRBD2. J lost 5 bases, V lost 2 bases, and 4 bases had no gene match. Germline CDR1 is GTSNPN and CDR2 is SVGIG (reference sequence). The CDR3 has 13 amino acids. The CDR3: CAWSRRGGETQYF. The CDR3 DNA is TGTGCCTGGAGTCGCCGGGGGGGGGAGACCCAGTACTTC.

The sample holds a few counts of this clonotype. The rearrangement joins TRBV27 to TRBJ2-7, with TRBD1 matching over 10 bases. Per the germline V gene, CDR1 is MNHEY and CDR2 is SMNVEV (reference sequence). This CDR3 is built from 15 residues. V shed 5 bases, J shed 3 bases, and the junction held 7 bases outside the gene matches. CDR3 nucleotide sequence: TGTGCCAGCAGTCCTGGGACAGGGGTCGTCTACGAGCAGTACTTC. This codes for CASSPGTGVVYEQYF.

This clonotype has at least ten counts. The chain is built from TRBV20-1 and TRBJ2-5; 7 bases are a match to TRBD1. In germline, CDR1 is DFQATT, CDR2 SNEGSKA (reference sequence). This CDR3 comprises 13 residues. The V and J ends lost 5 bases and 1 base, in that order; junction bases with no gene match: 4. As DNA, the CDR3 is TGCAGTGCTGGATACAGGGGCCAAGAGACCCAGTACTTC. Translated: CSAGYRGQETQYF.

This clonotype turned up a few times. The chain employs TRBV24-1 and TRBJ2-4; D may be TRBD1 (6 bases). Germline V lookup: CDR1 KGHDR, CDR2 SFDVKD. V lost 6 bases, J lost 3 bases, and 11 bases lay in between. This CDR3 has 14 residues. CDR3 nucleotides: TGTGCCACCAGTCAGGGGCATGGCAAAAACATTCAGTACTTC. Its translation: CATSQGHGKNIQYF.

This clonotype was seen more than once but under ten times. This rearrangement joins TRBV20-1 to TRBJ2-7, with TRBD2 matching 11 bases. The CDR3 consists of 14 residues. Trimming cost V 6 bases and J 2 bases; bases outside gene matches: 6. Germline values: CDR1 DFQATT, CDR2 SNEGSKA (reference sequence). The CDR3 protein is CSAALAGGTYEQYF. The CDR3 DNA reads as TGCAGTGCGGCCCTAGCGGGAGGTACCTACGAGCAGTACTTC.

This clonotype has at least ten counts. This chain connects TRBV5-1 to TRBJ1-2, with 9 bases matching TRBD1. Germline values: CDR1 SGHRS, CDR2 YFSETQ. CDR3 size: 16 residues. The trim removed 3 bases at V and 4 bases at J, leaving 10 bases unmatched. The CDR3 region is CASSSSTGGAGYGYTF. CDR3 bases: TGCGCCAGCAGCTCGTCTACAGGGGGCGCTGGCTATGGCTACACCTTC.

This clonotype showed up many times. This chain links TRBV7-9 with TRBJ2-1, with 10 bases matching TRBD1. This CDR3 has 15 amino acids. The V and J ends lost 5 bases and 9 bases, in that order; junction bases with no gene match: 10. Germline values: CDR1 SEHNR, CDR2 FQNEAQ (reference sequence). The CDR3 loop is CASSPGTGERAEQFF. The CDR3 DNA sequence: TGTGCCAGCAGCCCCGGGACAGGGGAAAGGGCTGAGCAGTTCTTC.

This clonotype was detected a few times. The V and J genes are TRBV4-2 and TRBJ2-5; 8 nucleotides match TRBD1. The CDR3 contains 17 residues. Trimming at V came to 1 base and at J to 2 bases, leaving 9 bases not matched to a gene. Germline loops: CDR1 LGHNA, CDR2 YNFKEQ. The chain's CDR3 is CASSQGVGTGGQETQYF. CDR3 coding DNA: TGTGCCAGCAGCCAAGGAGTCGGAACAGGGGGACAAGAGACCCAGTACTTC.

This clonotype was recorded many times. The CDR3 coding sequence is TGTGCCAGCAGCCAAGAGCTAGGTGTGACCTCCCTCCACTTT. It yields the protein CASSQELGVTSLHF. J is TRBJ1-6 and V is TRBV14; D remains ambiguous. The CDR3 is made up of 14 amino acids. Trimming removed 0 bases at V and 14 bases at J, with 14 bases between. Germline loops: CDR1 SGHDN, CDR2 FVKESK.

This clonotype showed up many times. This chain joins TRBV12-3 or TRBV12-4 and TRBJ2-1; 9 nucleotides agree with TRBD2. V shed 5 bases and J 6 bases; nucleotides not matched to a gene: 11. The CDR3 is made up of 16 amino acids. The CDR3 DNA is TGTGCCAGCAGTCCCGTGGCGGGAGGGTATGTCAATGAGCAGTTCTTC. Protein product: CASSPVAGGYVNEQFF.